A selection of T cell receptor beta chains follows, all from one sample in a study of T cells expressing NK-cell markers. TCRdb processed the 5' RACE reads again and assigns one entry to each CDR3 protein, with no DNA. The listing records about 550,000 distinct CDR3 sequences. The sample consisted of blood T cells: a sorted CD56 or NKG2C T cell subset, CD4+ or CD8+ T cells, or bulk PBMC T cells (not recorded which). The receptor set was obtained from a man between 18 and 29 years old in good health. Both conserved end residues are part of each CDR3.

J: TRBJ2-7
length: 21
V: TRBV25-1
CDR3: CASSGRLGAGRPIAATYEQYF

J: TRBJ1-1
length: 17
V: TRBV15
CDR3: CATSLGGGPAENTEAFF

J: TRBJ2-2
length: 16
V: TRBV7-9
CDR3: CASSLDGSVDTGELFF

J: TRBJ2-3
length: 16
V: TRBV7-2
CDR3: CASSSVGQASTDTQYF

J: TRBJ2-5
length: 14
V: TRBV15
CDR3: CATSRRTGSETQYF

J: TRBJ1-4
length: 14
V: TRBV18
CDR3: CASSPGWSHEKLFF

J: TRBJ2-5
length: 16
V: TRBV29-1
CDR3: CSVVIGGREVRETQYF

J: TRBJ2-3
length: 15
V: TRBV28
CDR3: CARSLGRGGADTQYF

J: TRBJ2-1
length: 12
V: TRBV5-6
CDR3: CASSYPAREQFF

J: TRBJ2-1
length: 14
V: TRBV12-3/TRBV12-4
CDR3: CASSHLGLTNEQFF

J: TRBJ2-5
length: 17
V: TRBV10-3
CDR3: CAISESITSGPKETQYF

J: TRBJ2-7
length: 13
V: TRBV27
CDR3: CASSLSRGTEQYF

J: TRBJ2-3
length: 18
V: TRBV7-6
CDR3: CASSSEAGTQMGADTQYF

J: TRBJ2-1
length: 16
V: TRBV7-9
CDR3: CASSPYPSGPPHEQFF

J: TRBJ2-3
length: 16
V: TRBV12-5
CDR3: CASGTPSAVISDTQYF

J: TRBJ1-1
length: 12
V: TRBV12-5
CDR3: CASGHLNTEAFF

J: TRBJ2-3
length: 14
V: TRBV7-9
CDR3: CASERGAATDTQYF

J: TRBJ2-3
length: 15
V: TRBV20-1
CDR3: CSARGVRHTKDTQYF

J: TRBJ1-1
length: 16
V: TRBV5-1
CDR3: CASSQINGRTNTEAFF

J: TRBJ2-6
length: 16
V: TRBV20-1
CDR3: CSATGQERMRANVLTF

J: TRBJ2-2
length: 16
V: TRBV11-2
CDR3: CASSLLGSLNTGELFF

J: TRBJ2-5
length: 16
V: TRBV5-5
CDR3: CASSFHGNRPQETQYF

J: TRBJ2-5
length: 16
V: TRBV5-1
CDR3: CASSSSTGGARETQYF

J: TRBJ2-1
length: 11
V: TRBV30
CDR3: CAWSVGHEQFF

J: TRBJ2-1
length: 12
V: TRBV29-1
CDR3: CSVGQGGSEQFF

J: TRBJ1-3
length: 15
V: TRBV15
CDR3: CATSRDTTLGNTIYF

J: TRBJ1-2
length: 15
V: TRBV15
CDR3: CATSGYGSANYGYTF

J: TRBJ2-7
length: 15
V: TRBV20-1
CDR3: CSARAALRTVGEQYF

J: TRBJ2-7
length: 13
V: TRBV7-2
CDR3: CASSRQTVYEQYF

J: TRBJ2-7
length: 16
V: TRBV18
CDR3: CASSPIRTSGPYEQYF

J: TRBJ2-5
length: 17
V: TRBV7-8
CDR3: CASSLGLAGYTQETQYF

J: TRBJ1-6
length: 15
V: TRBV7-9
CDR3: CASTVAGVLNSPLHF

J: TRBJ2-7
length: 13
V: TRBV7-2
CDR3: CASSSRGVYEQYF

J: TRBJ2-5
length: 15
V: TRBV7-2
CDR3: CASSQTGRLLETQYF

J: TRBJ2-5
length: 16
V: TRBV29-1
CDR3: CSVEDSGRGHQETQYF

J: TRBJ2-1
length: 14
V: TRBV15
CDR3: CATGTAGVLNEQFF

J: TRBJ2-3
length: 19
V: TRBV4-1
CDR3: CASSQVFMAGQGALDTQYF